This TCR beta chain was retrieved from a study of cytomegalovirus exposure and HLA in healthy donors. PCR amplification relied on 60 Vbeta primers (plus 13 Jbeta primers). Clones were read by immunoSEQ multiplex PCR, and TCRdb kept only the in-frame ones, dropping some. The sample table sets out roughly 120,000 clones. A word on this clone: Antigen specificity is unknown.

Overall study results and limits: As was reported, the HLA-A and HLA-B alleles of most subjects were accurately predicted from TCR beta sequences.

Trimming stripped 5 bases from V and 4 bases from J, with 26 bases between. The CDR3 has 18 residues. The germline V gene encodes CDR1 LNHNV and CDR2 YYDKDF (reference sequence). This TCR came from a man under 40 in good health and CMV-seronegative. The chain uses TRBV15 and TRBJ2-5, with D tentatively TRBD2 (7 bases). Sequencing was carried out using PBMCs. CDR3 bases: TGTGCCACCAGCTGGGAACGGGGGGCGGCGGGATGGGGAGAGACCCAGTACTTC. Translating it yields CATSWERGAAGWGETQYF.